One sample yielded the 3 T cell receptor beta chains listed below, sequenced in a study of cytomegalovirus exposure and HLA in healthy donors. The primer mix had 60 Vbeta and 13 Jbeta primers. Generated by immunoSEQ multiplex PCR, the TCRdb table keeps only in-frame clones and is missing some. In the table there are 130,000 or so clones, roughly 80% of which are singletons. The sequenced material came from PBMCs. Every receptor here comes from a woman aged 40 to 50 in good health and CMV-seropositive.

This clone appeared a single time. The V call is TRBV19, the J call TRBJ1-3; no clear D gene. The CDR3 loop spans 12 amino acids. Germline-derived CDR1 and CDR2 are LNHDA and SQIVND (reference sequence). Trimming took off 7 bases at V and 4 bases at J, with 8 bases between the two ends. CDR3 region: CASTFGGNTIYF. The CDR3 region has the DNA TGTGCCAGTACCTTCGGGGGAAACACCATATATTTT.

V is TRBV2 and J is TRBJ2-3; TRBD1 matches at 9 bases. The CDR3 sequence is 17 residues long. The germline CDR1 and CDR2 sequences are SNHLY and FYNNEI. V shed 9 bases and J 1 base; nucleotides not matched to a gene: 14. The CDR3 bases are TGTGCCAGTAATAAAAACAGGGGGCAAGGTGGCACAGATACGCAGTATTTT. This sequence encodes CASNKNRGQGGTDTQYF.

The J gene is TRBJ2-1, the V gene TRBV4-1; 15 positions match TRBD2. The germline CDR1 and CDR2 sequences are MGHRA and YSYEKL. CDR3 length: 18 residues. Trimming at V came to 3 bases and at J to 9 bases, leaving 12 bases not matched to a gene. DNA for the CDR3: TGCGCCAGCAGCCAGGCGAACATGGGACTAGCGGGAGGCACTGAGCAGTTCTTC. It yields the protein CASSQANMGLAGGTEQFF.